This T cell receptor (beta chain) is from a study of regulatory T cells in long-lasting Graves disease. Combining iRepertoire HTBI primers with Arm-PCR of CDR3 regions, the authors built TCR beta libraries. MiXCR, run by TCRdb on the multiplex PCR reads, gives a single entry per CDR3 protein. The sample has about 540,000 distinct CDR3 sequences, approximately 13% seen once. The sample's time point: newly diagnosed GD, antithyroid drugs for less than 3 months. PBMC RNA served as the TCR library source. American Thyroid Association guidelines were used to diagnose Graves' disease. The patients were enrolled through endocrinology in Xi'an, China. Germline CDR1 is KGHDR and CDR2 is SFDVKD. J gave up 7 bases and V 5 bases, and 11 bases lay outside the gene matches. This CDR3 is 16 amino acids long. The sample was also linked to a second study, of T cells in Graves' hyperthyroidism and ophthalmopathy. That paper adds: The study excluded patients with uncontrolled infection, other autoimmune disease, pregnancy or lactation. TCR CDR3 underwent first-round RT-PCR with the HTBI primer set.

The J gene is TRBJ2-2, the V gene TRBV24-1; 8 positions match TRBD1. The clonotype originates from a man aged 25-45 years with Graves disease. This sample comprised peripheral blood mononuclear cells (PBMCs), obtained at new diagnosis, from a patient treated with antithyroid drugs. CDR3 bases: TGTGCCACCAGTGCCGTGACAGGGGAGGATGGCGGGGAGCTGTTTTTT. It encodes CATSAVTGEDGGELFF.